This TCR beta chain was recorded in a study of blood T cell repertoires in COVID-19 (dated by TCRdb to 2018 to 2020). Broadly, across the study: Samples from collaborators originated in the United States, Italy and Spain and spanned both the acute and convalescent phases of COVID-19. The prospective study material was composed of cDNA or gDNA derived from T cells, B-cell-depleted T cells, or PBMCs. The dataset comprised deeply sampled blood TCRbeta repertoires from subjects exposed to, actively infected with, or recovered from COVID-19. A freely available public database, intended as a resource for researchers studying the immune response to SARS-CoV-2, is where the repertoires were released. Samples were obtained from the ongoing ImmuneRACE study (first 160 participants) and from about 1,300 subjects provided by 6 global collaborators. Nearly every sample came with metadata listing a de-identified subject ID, COVID-19 status, age in years and sex. HLA class I and class II types, where available, came from metadata supplied by the sample provider rather than from assay-based typing. General study outcomes and caveats: How much clinical and demographic metadata was included differed by source and by participant, and the metadata was provided uncurated.

Trimmed from V: 1 base; trimmed from J: 5 bases; junction bases lacking a gene match: 9. From its cysteine to its phenylalanine, the CDR3 spans 16 amino acids. The sequence is cut down to CDR3 DNA, 48 bases in frame from base 1. The germline V gene encodes CDR1 SGHNT and CDR2 YYREEE (reference sequence). With respect to this clone: The target of this receptor is not known. Qualities for individual bases were not recorded, and no much larger clone is one base off.

Collaborating institutions collected whole blood in K2EDTA tubes following their own protocols. For TCRbeta analysis, collaborators shipped samples as frozen whole blood, isolated PBMCs, or DNA extracted from either of those sample types. TCRbeta CDR3 regions were amplified from genomic DNA using the immunoSEQ Assay, a bias-controlled multiplex PCR. As for how the authors treated the data: Nucleated cell counts per sample were estimated from amplification of reference gene primers within the assay. Sequence reads were collapsed and filtered to measure the absolute abundance of every unique TCRbeta CDR3 rearrangement. For each sample, productive Simpson clonality was calculated by taking the square root of Simpson's diversity index across productive rearrangements. The table comes from immuneACCESS by way of TCRdb, which keeps in-frame sequences with V and J called. Part of the clones is missing from these tables; in studies checked, under half for an unresolved V gene and the rest for unknown reasons. From that table come the V and J calls and clone size; the DNA was used to work out D and trimming. This sample is represented by around 130,000 clones; around four fifths of them were singletons. 4% to 5% of the sample is in the top ten clones.

The origin of this receptor is a woman aged 80 or over with acute or convalescent COVID-19. Sequencing used peripheral blood. The V and J genes are TRBV5-4 and TRBJ2-7; 10 central nucleotides agree with TRBD1. The CDR3 reads CASSLPPGQGTNEQYF. The bases read TGTGCCAGCAGCTTGCCTCCGGGACAGGGGACCAACGAGCAGTACTTC. Extended through the reference TRBV5-4 and TRBJ2-7 proteins, this CDR3 yields the full variable domain: ETGVTQSPTHLIKTRGQQVTLRCSSQSGHNTVSWYQQALGQGPQFIFQYYREEENGRGNFPPRFSGLQFPNYSSELNVNALELDDSALYLCASSLPPGQGTNEQYFGPGTRLTVT.